What follows are 9 T cell receptor beta chains derived from one specimen sequenced in a study of blood T cell repertoires in COVID-19. Clones were sequenced by immunoSEQ multiplex PCR, and TCRdb holds only the in-frame ones, with some missing. The sample consists of around 260,000 clones, around 85% of them appearing once. Sequencing was done on a sample of peripheral blood. Receptors were obtained from a human donor with COVID-19, enrolled during active disease. The donor label of this sample is uncertain.

This chain joins TRBV19 and TRBJ1-6; D ambiguous. The V gene's germline CDR1 is LNHDA and CDR2 SQIVND (reference sequence). This CDR3 has 13 amino acids. V lost 5 bases, J lost 7 bases, and 9 bases lay in between. CDR3: CASSQGGNSPLHF. CDR3 DNA sequence: TGTGCCAGTAGTCAAGGCGGAAATTCACCCCTCCACTTT. The full variable domain, rest sourced from reference TRBV19 and TRBJ1-6, is DGGITQSPKYLFRKEGQNVTLSCEQNLNHDAMYWYRQDPGQGLRLIYYSQIVNDFQKGDIAEGYSVSREKKESFPLTVTSAQKNPTAFYLCASSQGGNSPLHFGNGTRLTVT.

J is TRBJ2-3 and V is TRBV7-2, with 15 positions matching TRBD2. This CDR3 comprises 16 residues. Per germline, CDR1 SGHTA and CDR2 FQGNSA. With 5 bases clipped from V and 7 bases from J, the junction kept 7 bases outside the gene matches. The CDR3 nucleotides are TGTGCCAGCAGCGATTCCGGGACTAGCGGGAGGAATACGCAGTATTTT. Its translation is CASSDSGTSGRNTQYF.

The V call is TRBV24-1, the J call TRBJ2-1; 9 bases align to TRBD2. The CDR3 runs to 14 residues. Germline values: CDR1 KGHDR, CDR2 SFDVKD. J lost 5 bases, V lost 10 bases, and 8 bases had no gene match. The DNA for the CDR3 is TGTGCCACTAAAGAAAGCGGGGGGAACAATGAGCAGTTCTTC. Amino acid sequence: CATKESGGNNEQFF.

The gene calls are TRBV19 and TRBJ1-2, with TRBD1 identical over 7 bases. The CDR3 contains 16 residues. Germline lookup yields CDR1 LNHDA and CDR2 SQIVND (reference sequence). The J segment lost 4 bases and the V segment lost 3 bases, leaving 11 bases of the junction unmatched. The CDR3 here is CASSIRKDRAAYGYTF. Here the CDR3 DNA reads TGTGCCAGTAGTATTCGGAAAGACAGGGCGGCCTATGGCTACACCTTC. Full variable domain (rest looked up from reference TRBV19 and TRBJ1-2): DGGITQSPKYLFRKEGQNVTLSCEQNLNHDAMYWYRQDPGQGLRLIYYSQIVNDFQKGDIAEGYSVSREKKESFPLTVTSAQKNPTAFYLCASSIRKDRAAYGYTFGSGTRLTVV.

This rearrangement joins TRBV27 to TRBJ1-6, with D possibly TRBD1 on 6 matching bases. The CDR3 spans 16 residues. Germline V CDR1 and CDR2: MNHEY, SMNVEV (reference sequence). V gave up 6 bases and J gave up 8 bases, with 20 bases separating them. The CDR3 region is CASSQPRTAIDSPLHF. The CDR3 region has the DNA TGTGCCAGCAGCCAACCGAGGACAGCCATCGATTCACCCCTCCACTTT.

The chain links TRBV6-5 to TRBJ2-5; TRBD2 agrees at 10 bases. This CDR3 comprises 16 residues. CDR1 is MNHEY, CDR2 SVGAGI, per germline. The V segment lost 0 bases and the J segment 4 bases; nucleotides outside the gene matches: 5. This CDR3 is CASSYSSRLAGETQYF. CDR3 bases: TGTGCCAGCAGTTACTCGAGTAGACTAGCGGGAGAGACCCAGTACTTC.

V is TRBV2 and J is TRBJ1-1; weak D call: TRBD1 (6 bases). CDR3 length: 15 residues. Trimming cost V 7 bases and J 1 base, with 16 bases left between them. Germline V gene data show CDR1 as SNHLY and CDR2 as FYNNEI. The CDR3 loop is CASKFRDTWNTEAFF. The CDR3 DNA reads as TGTGCCAGCAAATTCCGGGACACCTGGAACACTGAAGCTTTCTTT.

The V gene is TRBV10-3, the J gene TRBJ2-1; 9 nucleotides align to TRBD2. Looked up from germline, CDR1 is ENHRY and CDR2 is SYGVKD. V gave up 8 bases and J gave up 7 bases; unmatched junction bases: 15. The CDR3 is 16 amino acids. CDR3 region: CAIANLGREGGNEQFF. The CDR3 nucleotides read TGTGCCATCGCGAATTTGGGGCGGGAGGGGGGAAATGAGCAGTTCTTC.

V usage is TRBV30 and J usage is TRBJ1-3; tentatively, D is TRBD1 (5 bases). V was trimmed by 0 bases and J by 0 bases, leaving 9 bases between them. Germline V gene sequence: CDR1 GTSNPN, CDR2 SVGIG (reference sequence). The length of the CDR3 is 15 residues. CDR3 residues: CAWSVQAVSGNTIYF. CDR3 coding DNA: TGTGCCTGGAGTGTACAGGCCGTCTCTGGAAACACCATATATTTT.